This entry is about one T cell receptor beta chain. The target antigen is unknown. Each sample's input was 200 to 250 ng genomic DNA, 30,000 to 45,000 genome equivalents. The data originate from a study of T cell clusters in autoimmune cytopenias. One tube held mixed TRB-A and TRB-B primer pools for touch-down PCR. Reprocessing the multiplex PCR reads, TCRdb reports a single entry for every CDR3 protein and omits DNA. This table holds about 8,100 distinct CDR3 sequences. Study observations and caveats: No cluster-lack signature appeared between secondary cytopenia and chronic lymphocytic leukemia patients, apparently due to lymphoma masking. Physiological T cell clusters of healthy donors were apparently absent in primary autoimmune cytopenia patients.

The material sequenced was peripheral blood. The source of this sequence is a human donor with an autoimmune cytopenia or autoimmune hepatitis (not recorded which).

The CDR3 loop is CASSQLPGTTNYGYTF. This chain uses TRBV6-1 with TRBJ1-2; as DNA is missing, the TRBD1 call by TCRdb cannot be tested. The CDR3 is made up of 16 amino acids. From germline, CDR1 is MNHNS and CDR2 SASEGT.